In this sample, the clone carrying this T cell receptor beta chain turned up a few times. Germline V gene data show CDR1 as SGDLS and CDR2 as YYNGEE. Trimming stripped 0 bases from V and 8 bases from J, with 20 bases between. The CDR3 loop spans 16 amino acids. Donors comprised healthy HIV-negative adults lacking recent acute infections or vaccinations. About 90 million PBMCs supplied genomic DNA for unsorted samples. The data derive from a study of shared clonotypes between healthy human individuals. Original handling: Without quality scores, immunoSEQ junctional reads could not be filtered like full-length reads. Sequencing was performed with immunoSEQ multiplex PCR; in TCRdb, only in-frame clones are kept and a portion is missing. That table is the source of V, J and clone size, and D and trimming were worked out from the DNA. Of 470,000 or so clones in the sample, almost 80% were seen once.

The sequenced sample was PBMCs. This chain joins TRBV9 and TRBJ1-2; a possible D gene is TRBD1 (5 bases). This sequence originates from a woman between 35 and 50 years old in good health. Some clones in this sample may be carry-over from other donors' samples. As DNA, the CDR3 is TGTGCCAGCAGCGTAGAAGGTGGGGGTCAGGGTACCGGCTACACCTTC. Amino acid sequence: CASSVEGGGQGTGYTF. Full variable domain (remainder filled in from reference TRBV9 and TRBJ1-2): DSGVTQTPKHLITATGQRVTLRCSPRSGDLSVYWYQQSLDQGLQFLIQYYNGEERAKGNILERFSAQQFPDLHSELNLSSLELGDSALYFCASSVEGGGQGTGYTFGSGTRLTVV.